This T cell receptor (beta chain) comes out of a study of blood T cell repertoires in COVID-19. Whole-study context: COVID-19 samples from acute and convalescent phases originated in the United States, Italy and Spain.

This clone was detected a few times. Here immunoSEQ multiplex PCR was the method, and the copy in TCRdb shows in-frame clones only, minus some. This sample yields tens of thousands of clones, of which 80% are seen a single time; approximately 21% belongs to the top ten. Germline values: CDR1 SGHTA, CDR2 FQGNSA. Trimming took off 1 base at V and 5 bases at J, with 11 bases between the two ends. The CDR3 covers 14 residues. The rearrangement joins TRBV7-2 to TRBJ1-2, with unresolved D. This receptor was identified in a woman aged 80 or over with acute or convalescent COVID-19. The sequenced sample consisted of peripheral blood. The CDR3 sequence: CASSLGRGKYGYTF. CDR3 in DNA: TGTGCCAGCAGCTTAGGCCGGGGAAAGTATGGCTACACCTTC. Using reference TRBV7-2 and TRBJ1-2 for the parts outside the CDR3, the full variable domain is GAGVSQSPSNKVTEKGKDVELRCDPISGHTALYWYRQSLGQGLEFLIYFQGNSAPDKSGLPSDRFSAERTGGSVSTLTIQRTQQEDSAVYLCASSLGRGKYGYTFGSGTRLTVV.